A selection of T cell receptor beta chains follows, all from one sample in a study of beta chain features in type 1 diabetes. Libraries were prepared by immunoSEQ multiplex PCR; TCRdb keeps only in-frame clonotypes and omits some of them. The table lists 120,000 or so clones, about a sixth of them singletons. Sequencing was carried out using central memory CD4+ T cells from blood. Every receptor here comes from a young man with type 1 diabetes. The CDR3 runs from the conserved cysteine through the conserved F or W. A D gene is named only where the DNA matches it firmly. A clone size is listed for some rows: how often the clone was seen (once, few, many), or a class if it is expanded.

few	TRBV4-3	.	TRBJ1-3	CASSQDWGNSGNTIYF	TGCGCCAGCAGCCAAGATTGGGGTAACTCTGGAAACACCATATATTTT
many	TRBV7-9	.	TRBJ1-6	CASTPFRSSYNSPLHF	TGTGCCAGCACCCCATTCCGGAGCTCCTATAATTCACCCCTCCACTTT
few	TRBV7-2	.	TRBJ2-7	CASRNRDPEQYF	TGTGCCAGCAGAAACAGGGACCCCGAGCAGTACTTC
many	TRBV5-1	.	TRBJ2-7	CASSGRTGQPGYEQYF	TGCGCCAGCAGCGGGAGGACAGGCCAGCCCGGGTACGAGCAGTACTTC
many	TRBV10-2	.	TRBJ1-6	CASSEFPGGSPLHF	TGCGCCAGCAGTGAGTTTCCAGGAGGGTCACCCCTCCACTTT
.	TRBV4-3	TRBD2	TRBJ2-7	CASSQDPREGYEQYF	TGCGCCAGCAGCCAAGATCCCAGGGAGGGTTACGAGCAGTACTTC
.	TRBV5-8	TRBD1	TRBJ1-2	CASTPGTANYGYTF	TGTGCCAGCACCCCCGGGACAGCTAACTATGGCTACACCTTC
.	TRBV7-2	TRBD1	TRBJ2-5	CASTHQTGQGETQYF	TGTGCCAGCACCCATCAAACGGGACAGGGGGAGACCCAGTACTTC
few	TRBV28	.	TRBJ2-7	CASYGETYEQYF	TGTGCCAGCTATGGGGAAACCTACGAGCAGTACTTC
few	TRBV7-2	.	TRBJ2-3	CASSLYSDTQYF	TGTGCCAGCAGCTTATATTCAGATACGCAGTATTTT
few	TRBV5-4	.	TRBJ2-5	CASSLGGPQETQYF	TGTGCCAGCAGCTTGGGGGGACCGCAAGAGACCCAGTACTTC
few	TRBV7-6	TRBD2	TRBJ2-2	CASSRESGGVNTGELFF	TGTGCCAGCAGCCGCGAAAGCGGGGGGGTGAACACCGGGGAGCTGTTTTTT
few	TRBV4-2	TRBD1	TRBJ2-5	CASSPRDRVPSETQYF	TGTGCCAGCAGCCCCCGGGACAGAGTCCCCTCAGAGACCCAGTACTTC
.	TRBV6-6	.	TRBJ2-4	CASSYLDIQYF	TGTGCCAGCAGTTACTTAGACATTCAGTACTTC
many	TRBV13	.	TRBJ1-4	CASSLRDTGEKLFF	TGTGCCAGCAGCTTAAGAGATACGGGTGAAAAACTGTTTTTT
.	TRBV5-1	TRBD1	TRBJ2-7	CASSLRTGVDYEQYF	TGCGCCAGCAGCCTACGGACAGGGGTGGACTACGAGCAGTACTTC
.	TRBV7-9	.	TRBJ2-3	CASSFYRGETDTQYF	TGTGCCAGCAGCTTCTATAGGGGGGAGACAGATACGCAGTATTTT
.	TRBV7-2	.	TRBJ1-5	CASSFLHEVRQPQHF	TGTGCCAGCAGCTTCCTTCACGAGGTTAGGCAGCCCCAGCATTTT
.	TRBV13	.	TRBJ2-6	CASKSRTGANVLTF	TGTGCCAGCAAGTCCAGAACTGGGGCCAACGTCCTGACTTTC
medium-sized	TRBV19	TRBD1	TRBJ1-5	CATGTGGGNQPQHF	TGTGCCACCGGGACAGGGGGAGGCAATCAGCCCCAGCATTTT
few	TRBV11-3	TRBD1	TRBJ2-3	CASSLGGQWTDTQYF	TGTGCCAGCAGCTTAGGGGGACAGTGGACAGATACGCAGTATTTT
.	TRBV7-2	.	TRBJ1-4	CASSQRENYNEKLFF	TGTGCCAGCAGCCAGCGGGAAAATTATAATGAAAAACTGTTTTTT
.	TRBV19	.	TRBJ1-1	CASTSLGGDTEAFF	TGTGCCAGTACCTCCTTGGGGGGGGACACTGAAGCTTTCTTT
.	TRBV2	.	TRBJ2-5	CAIRTGGETQYF	TGTGCCATCAGGACCGGCGGAGAGACCCAGTACTTC
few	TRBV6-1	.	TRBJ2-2	CASTGDTGELFF	TGTGCCAGCACCGGGGACACCGGGGAGCTGTTTTTT
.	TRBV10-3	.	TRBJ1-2	CAISEPGAGGYTF	TGTGCCATCAGTGAACCAGGGGCAGGTGGCTACACCTTC
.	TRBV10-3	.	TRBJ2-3	CAISDWGSPLTDTQYF	TGTGCCATCAGTGACTGGGGATCTCCTCTCACAGATACGCAGTATTTT
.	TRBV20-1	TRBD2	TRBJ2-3	CSARGLFTQYF	TGCAGTGCTCGGGGACTATTCACGCAGTATTTT
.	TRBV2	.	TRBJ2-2	CASTGDGTGELFF	TGTGCCAGCACCGGGGATGGTACCGGGGAGCTGTTTTTT
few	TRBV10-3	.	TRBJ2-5	CAISAGLAQETQYF	TGTGCCATCAGTGCTGGACTCGCCCAAGAGACCCAGTACTTC
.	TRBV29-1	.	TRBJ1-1	CSVTRGVGSTEAFF	TGCAGCGTCACGAGGGGGGTCGGCAGCACTGAAGCTTTCTTT
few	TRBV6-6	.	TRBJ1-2	CASSSTGYGYTF	TGTGCCAGCAGTTCGACAGGCTATGGCTACACCTTC
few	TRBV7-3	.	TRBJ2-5	CASSPGTFVQTQYF	TGTGCCAGCAGCCCGGGGACGTTTGTACAGACCCAGTACTTC
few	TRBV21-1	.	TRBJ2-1	CASSTCPSGSPPNEQFF	TGTGCCAGCAGCACCTGCCCTAGCGGATCGCCTCCCAATGAGCAGTTCTTC
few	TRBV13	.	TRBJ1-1	CASYFRTGNTEAFF	TGTGCCAGCTACTTTCGGACCGGTAACACTGAAGCTTTCTTT
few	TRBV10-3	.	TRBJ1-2	CAIRGLVYGYTF	TGTGCCATCAGGGGGCTCGTCTATGGCTACACCTTC
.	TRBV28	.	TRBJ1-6	CASSLTAGVDSPLHF	TGTGCCAGCAGTTTAACTGCAGGGGTCGACTCACCCCTCCACTTT
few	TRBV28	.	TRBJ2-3	CASSLRIGGRDTQYF	TGTGCCAGCAGTTTAAGAATTGGGGGGAGAGATACGCAGTATTTT